The entry that follows covers one T cell receptor beta chain sequence. The sample belongs to a study of T cell changes during pregnancy in multiple sclerosis. Germline V gene lookup returns CDR1 MDHEN and CDR2 SYDVKM. The length of the CDR3 is 13 residues. V gave up 3 bases and J gave up 4 bases, with 9 bases separating them. TCRdb's copy holds only in-frame clones and misses some; the assay was immunoSEQ multiplex PCR. In the table there are approximately 18,000 clones, about nine tenths of which are singletons. V usage is TRBV28 and J usage is TRBJ1-1; a possible D gene is TRBD1 (6 bases). The clonotype was recovered from a female donor in good health, enrolled as a control in a pregnancy study. This sample comprised CD8+ T cells from peripheral blood mononuclear cells, obtained in the third trimester of pregnancy. The CDR3 is CASSLTRGTEAFF. The DNA of the CDR3 is TGTGCCAGCAGTTTGACCAGGGGCACTGAAGCTTTCTTT. Full variable domain (missing parts from reference TRBV28 and TRBJ1-1): DVKVTQSSRYLVKRTGEKVFLECVQDMDHENMFWYRQDPGLGLRLIYFSYDVKMKEKGDIPEGYSVSREKKERFSLILESASTNQTSMYLCASSLTRGTEAFFGQGTRLTVV.